These 22 T cell receptor beta chains were sequenced from one sample in a study of cytomegalovirus exposure and HLA in healthy donors. PCR primers comprised 60 Vbeta and 13 Jbeta primers. Only in-frame clones appear in the TCRdb table, and some are missing; sequencing was by immunoSEQ multiplex PCR. Of about 97,000 clones in the sample, 65% to 75% were seen once. Material for sequencing was PBMCs. The source is a woman aged 35 to 49 in good health and CMV-seronegative.

The chain employs TRBV6-1 and TRBJ2-2; D ambiguous. Per germline, CDR1 MNHNS and CDR2 SASEGT. The CDR3 consists of 12 residues. Between the trimmed V and J ends, which lost 8 bases and 4 bases, there was a span of 8 bases. Here the CDR3 reads CASSRTTGELFF. The CDR3 DNA sequence: TGTGCCAGCTCGCGAACCACCGGGGAGCTGTTTTTT.

The rearrangement links TRBV7-2 to TRBJ2-4, with TRBD1 matching 7 bases. Germline CDR1 and CDR2: SGHTA and FQGNSA. Germline trimming cut 5 bases from V and 6 bases from J; bases unmatched to any gene: 10. The CDR3 extends over 15 amino acids. CDR3: CASSHTGDARNIQYF. The CDR3 region has the DNA TGTGCCAGCAGCCATACAGGGGATGCGAGAAACATTCAGTACTTC.

The chain employs TRBV5-8 and TRBJ2-1; 10 bases agree with TRBD2. The CDR3 is 18 amino acids. Germline-derived CDR1 and CDR2 are SGHTS and YDEGEE. The V and J ends lost 0 bases and 2 bases, in that order; junction bases with no gene match: 8. CDR3 sequence: CASSLGIWTSGPYNEQFF. The CDR3, as DNA: TGTGCCAGCAGCTTGGGGATTTGGACTAGCGGTCCCTACAATGAGCAGTTCTTC.

The chain couples TRBV7-8 to TRBJ1-4, with 11 bases matching TRBD1. Germline V lookup: CDR1 SGHVS, CDR2 FQNEAQ. V was clipped by 6 bases and J by 2 bases; unmatched bases: 8. The CDR3 is made up of 17 amino acids. The CDR3 nucleotides read TGTGCCAGCAGGGCCGGGACAGGGGGAGGGACTAATGAAAAACTGTTTTTT. Encoded protein: CASRAGTGGGTNEKLFF. Full variable domain (missing parts from reference TRBV7-8 and TRBJ1-4): GAGVSQSPRYKVAKRGQDVALRCDPISGHVSLFWYQQALGQGPEFLTYFQNEAQLDKSGLPSDRFFAERPEGSVSTLKIQRTQQEDSAVYLCASRAGTGGGTNEKLFFGSGTQLSVL.

The genes are TRBV6-6 and TRBJ1-5, with D unclear. CDR1 and CDR2 (germline): MNHNY, SVGAGI (reference sequence). V was pared by 6 bases and J by 0 bases, with 6 bases between. CDR3 length: 13 amino acids. CDR3 residues: CASSTYSNQPQHF. In DNA, the CDR3 is TGTGCCAGCAGCACATATAGCAATCAGCCCCAGCATTTT.

This clone was seen a single time. The sample contains more than one DNA sequence encoding this CDR3. The chain combines TRBV5-1 with TRBJ1-2, with TRBD1 as a possible D gene (6 bases). CDR3 length: 15 residues. The germline V and J ends were trimmed by 0 bases and 3 bases, with 12 bases remaining between them. Germline V gives CDR1 SGHRS, CDR2 YFSETQ. CDR3 coding DNA: TGCGCCAGCAGCTTGGGCCGGGGGGGCGACTATGGCTACACCTTC. Translating gives CASSLGRGGDYGYTF.

As for this clone: The junction differs from germline at one of its ends, possibly a read error. This specimen includes other DNA sequences encoding the same CDR3. The gene calls are TRBV13 and TRBJ1-6; a weak D match, TRBD1 (6 bases). From germline, CDR1 is PRHDT and CDR2 FYEKMQ (reference sequence). The CDR3 covers 15 residues. Here the CDR3 reads CASSPQGVDNSPLHF. The CDR3 region has the DNA TGTGCCAGCAGCCCACAGGGTGTAGATAATTCCCCCCTCCACTTT.

In the case of this clone: The junction and the germline gene differ at one end; a read error may be behind it. The V and J genes are TRBV7-9 and TRBJ1-2, with D unresolved. The CDR3 length is 11 residues. Per the germline V gene, CDR1 is SEHNR and CDR2 is FQNEAQ (reference sequence). The CDR3 nucleotides are TGTTCCAGCAGCTTAGGCGAGGGCTACACCTTC. Amino acid sequence: CSSSLGEGYTF.

Worth noting for this clone: The junction and the germline gene differ at one end; a read error may be behind it. V and J are TRBV7-9 and TRBJ2-7, with 13 positions matching TRBD2. The V gene's germline CDR1 is SEHNR and CDR2 FQNEAQ (reference sequence). This CDR3 region has 17 residues. CDR3 residues: CSSSLASGLAGLWGQYF. Written as DNA, the CDR3 is TGTTCCAGCAGCTTAGCCTCGGGACTAGCGGGGCTCTGGGGGCAGTACTTC.

The chain has TRBV25-1 and TRBJ2-2; perhaps TRBD2 as D (6 bases). Deletions cut 0 bases from V and 8 bases from J, with 10 bases between. The CDR3 contains 14 residues. CDR1 is MGHDK and CDR2 is SYGVNS in the germline V gene. Written as DNA, the CDR3 is TGTGCCAGCAGTGAATACAAGGAGGGAGGGGAGCTGTTTTTT. Translating it yields CASSEYKEGGELFF.

This clone was recorded only once. The chain uses TRBV7-2 and TRBJ2-1; 12 nucleotides line up with TRBD2. The trim removed 7 bases at V and 6 bases at J, leaving 10 bases unmatched. The CDR3 totals 16 residues. Germline V gives CDR1 SGHTA, CDR2 FQGNSA. CDR3 residues: CASILTSGSRFNEQFF. Here the CDR3 DNA reads TGTGCCAGCATCCTGACTAGCGGGAGTCGCTTCAATGAGCAGTTCTTC.

This clone was recorded once. The CDR3 region has the DNA TGTGCCAGCAAGGAGCGGGGGGCCCACAATGAGCAGTTCTTC. Amino acid sequence: CASKERGAHNEQFF. This chain uses TRBV11-2 with TRBJ2-1; 9 nucleotides match TRBD2. CDR3 size: 14 residues. The germline gives CDR1 SGHAT, CDR2 FQNNGV. The junction had 6 bases not matched to a gene; V was cut back by 7 bases and J by 5 bases.

The chain joins TRBV29-1 to TRBJ1-1, with D unresolved. The length of the CDR3 is 12 residues. V was trimmed by 6 bases and J by 1 base, leaving 9 bases between them. In germline, CDR1 is SQVTM, CDR2 ANQGSEA. The CDR3 DNA reads TGCAGCGTAGTCTCAGAGAACACTGAAGCTTTCTTT. The encoded protein is CSVVSENTEAFF.

The chain combines TRBV6-1 with TRBJ2-1; a possible D gene is TRBD2 (5 bases). Trimming took off 7 bases at V and 9 bases at J, with 19 bases between the two ends. Germline lookup yields CDR1 MNHNS and CDR2 SASEGT. CDR3 length: 14 amino acids. The CDR3 DNA reads TGTGCCAGCAAAGCACTAGAGGCGGGTGTTGAGCAGTTCTTC. It translates to CASKALEAGVEQFF.

CDR3 nucleotide sequence: TGTGCCAGCAGCTCAGACCTAGCGGGGCAAGAGACCCAGTACTTC. This gives the protein CASSSDLAGQETQYF. The rearrangement joins TRBV7-3 to TRBJ2-5; 9 bases agree with TRBD2. With 4 bases clipped from V and 2 bases from J, the junction kept 5 bases outside the gene matches. Germline values: CDR1 SGHTA, CDR2 FQGTGA. This CDR3 spans 15 amino acids.

This chain links TRBV11-2 with TRBJ1-2, with 7 bases matching TRBD1. The CDR3 contains 13 residues. V shed 5 bases and J 7 bases; nucleotides not matched to a gene: 7. Germline lookup yields CDR1 SGHAT and CDR2 FQNNGV. For the CDR3, the DNA is TGTGCCAGCAGCCCCGGGACAGCGGGTGGCTACACCTTC. Protein sequence: CASSPGTAGGYTF.

The chain links TRBV7-2 to TRBJ2-5, with 8 bases lining up with TRBD1. V gave up 4 bases and J gave up 5 bases; unmatched junction bases: 6. The CDR3 loop spans 14 amino acids. Germline CDR1 and CDR2: SGHTA and FQGNSA. CDR3 sequence (DNA): TGTGCCAGCAGCTCAGGGGGCCTTCGGGAGACCCAGTACTTC. This sequence encodes CASSSGGLRETQYF.

About this clone: One end of the junction is discordant with germline, which a read error may explain. The rearrangement uses TRBV5-1 and TRBJ2-3; 8 nucleotides agree with TRBD2. The CDR3 covers 13 residues. The germline V gene encodes CDR1 SGHRS and CDR2 YFSETQ. This CDR3 is CASSRTSRDTQYF. CDR3 nucleotides: TGCGCCAGCAGCCGGACTAGCAGAGATACGCAGTATTTT.

The CDR3 sequence is CASSAGGEQYF. CDR3 coding DNA: TGTGCCAGCAGCGCAGGGGGCGAGCAGTACTTC. The J gene is TRBJ2-7, the V gene TRBV7-9; 7 bases match TRBD1. CDR1 is SEHNR and CDR2 is FQNEAQ in the germline V gene (reference sequence). CDR3 length: 11 amino acids. The V and J ends lost 5 bases and 6 bases, in that order; junction bases with no gene match: 1.

The rearrangement links TRBV29-1 to TRBJ2-7; D gene uncertain. CDR1 SQVTM and CDR2 ANQGSEA come from the germline V gene. Trimming removed 5 bases from V and 2 bases from J, with 7 bases in between. This CDR3 is 11 amino acids long. Here the CDR3 reads CSVYTAYEQYF. Here the CDR3 DNA reads TGCAGCGTTTACACAGCCTACGAGCAGTACTTC.

The rearrangement links TRBV18 to TRBJ1-1, with D perhaps TRBD1 (5 bases). The CDR3 runs to 13 residues. Germline V gene lookup returns CDR1 KGHSH and CDR2 LQKENI. Trimming took off 1 base at V and 6 bases at J, with 9 bases between the two ends. CDR3 nucleotides: TGTGCCAGCTCACCACGGGGGGATGCTGAAGCTTTCTTT. Protein product: CASSPRGDAEAFF.

CDR3 nucleotide sequence: TGTGCCAGCAGCTCAGTAGCGGGAGTTAAGTTGCGGCAGTACTTC. Translating gives CASSSVAGVKLRQYF. The rearrangement joins TRBV7-2 to TRBJ2-5; 9 bases align to TRBD2. Germline CDR1 SGHTA, CDR2 FQGNSA. This CDR3 has 15 residues. J lost 11 bases, V lost 4 bases, and 14 bases had no gene match. Full variable domain (remainder filled in from reference TRBV7-2 and TRBJ2-5): GAGVSQSPSNKVTEKGKDVELRCDPISGHTALYWYRQSLGQGLEFLIYFQGNSAPDKSGLPSDRFSAERTGGSVSTLTIQRTQQEDSAVYLCASSSVAGVKLRQYFGPGTRLLVL.